This entry features one T cell receptor (beta chain) sequence. The sample belongs to a study of blood T cell repertoires in COVID-19. The CDR3 consists of 15 residues. Germline CDR1 reads MNHEY; CDR2 reads SMNVEV (reference sequence). Trimming took 6 bases from V and 8 from J; bases not matched to a gene: 6. Authors' data handling: Using reference gene primer amplification, nucleated cell counts were estimated. TCRdb keeps only in-frame clones here, not all; method: immunoSEQ multiplex PCR. V and J calls and clone size follow that table, whereas D and trimming were derived from the DNA. The sample has about 170,000 clones; about 83% are singletons.

The source of this sequence is a man aged 35 to 55 who had recovered from COVID-19. The chain is built from TRBV27 and TRBJ2-1, with 14 bases identical to TRBD2. The specimen was peripheral blood. The CDR3 region is CASRRTSGRQHEQFF. In DNA, the CDR3 is TGTGCCAGCAGACGGACTAGCGGGAGGCAGCATGAGCAGTTCTTC.